Shown below are 6 T cell receptor beta chains from a single sample sequenced in a study of CD8+ T cells in alopecia areata. The treatment denotes: oral pan-JAK inhibitor, 5-10 mg twice daily. Sequencing templates came from extracted RNA that was reverse transcribed into cDNA. Sequencing was performed with immunoSEQ multiplex PCR; in TCRdb, only in-frame clones are kept and a portion is missing. Of tens of thousands of clones detected, around 45% appear once; the ten largest clones hold approximately 20%. The sequencing here drew on CD8+ T cells sorted from blood, taken at roughly week 36, from a patient treated with tofacitinib. Source of these receptors: a human donor with alopecia areata.

This clone was observed a handful of times. The chain uses TRBV29-1 and TRBJ2-7, with D possibly called TRBD1 or TRBD2 (5 bases each). Germline V CDR1 and CDR2: SQVTM, ANQGSEA. The CDR3 length is 13 residues. Trimming cost V 4 bases and J 7 bases, with 17 bases left between them. The CDR3 DNA is TGCAGCGTTGGGGGACCCGAGGCGGAGGAGCAGTACTTC. Protein product: CSVGGPEAEEQYF.

This rearrangement joins TRBV6-5 to TRBJ2-5; D is unclear. CDR1 and CDR2 from the germline V gene are MNHEY and SVGAGI. The CDR3 contains 15 residues. The ends were cut back, 2 bases at V and 5 bases at J, with 15 bases in the middle. The CDR3 region is CASSYGPPAGETQYF. The CDR3 DNA sequence: TGTGCCAGCAGTTACGGGCCACCCGCTGGGGAGACCCAGTACTTC.

DNA for the CDR3: TGTGCCAGCAGCCTGGGGGGGGGCGAGCAGTACTTC. Its translation is CASSLGGGEQYF. This sequence joins TRBV4-2 and TRBJ2-5; 7 bases match TRBD2. The DNA end is more similar to TRBJ2-7, so the J call may be wrong. CDR1 and CDR2 (germline): LGHNA, YNFKEQ. The CDR3 sequence is 12 residues long.

J is TRBJ1-4 and V is TRBV5-6; D uncertain. The CDR3 is 13 residues long. Trimming pared 0 bases from V and 8 bases from J, leaving 8 bases between. Germline CDR1 SGHDT, CDR2 YYEEEE. The CDR3 region is CASSLGKGEKLFF. CDR3 nucleotide sequence: TGTGCCAGCAGCTTGGGAAAAGGGGAAAAACTGTTTTTT.

The chain couples TRBV9 to TRBJ2-7, with D tentatively TRBD1 or TRBD2 (5 bases each). CDR3 size: 15 residues. CDR1 SGDLS and CDR2 YYNGEE come from the germline V gene. The ends were cut back, 0 bases at V and 3 bases at J, with 13 bases in the middle. CDR3: CASSVEWGTGYEQYF. CDR3 in DNA: TGTGCCAGCAGCGTAGAGTGGGGGACCGGCTACGAGCAGTACTTC.

This clone was detected only a few times. This chain links TRBV7-6 with TRBJ1-1, with D maybe TRBD1 (5 bases). Looked up from germline, CDR1 is SGHVS and CDR2 is FNYEAQ. V was trimmed by 5 bases and J by 4 bases, leaving 14 bases between them. The CDR3 is 14 residues long. This CDR3 reads CASSRRGAGTEAFF. The CDR3 coding sequence is TGTGCCAGCAGCCGTCGGGGCGCGGGCACTGAAGCTTTCTTT.